This TCR beta chain was sequenced for a study of cytomegalovirus exposure and HLA in healthy donors. General study points: Immune exposure was documented only through CMV serostatus. Analysis performed later found around 15,000 TCR beta sequences associated with HLA alleles at 0.05 false discovery rate. Sequences of the TCR beta chain were said to predict the HLA-A and HLA-B alleles of most subjects accurately.

Primers: 60 Vbeta forward and 13 Jbeta reverse. The method was immunoSEQ multiplex PCR; TCRdb's version includes in-frame clones alone and lacks a portion of them. This table has over 90,000 clones, 60% to 75% appearing once. Worth noting for this clone: The antigen is undetermined.

The source is a female donor in good health and CMV-seropositive. The material sequenced was PBMCs.

CDR3: CASSLDPQGAGNQPQHF. CDR3 DNA: TGCGCCAGCAGCTTGGATCCCCAGGGGGCCGGGAATCAGCCCCAGCATTTT. The V call is TRBV5-1, the J call TRBJ1-5, with 8 bases identical to TRBD1. This CDR3 contains 17 residues. Germline V CDR1 and CDR2: SGHRS, YFSETQ. J lost 4 bases, V lost 0 bases, and 9 bases had no gene match.